This T cell receptor beta chain was obtained from a study of T-cell reconstitution after alpha-beta-depleted transplantation in children. Unique molecular identifiers were incorporated when the TCRbeta library was constructed. TCRdb processed the PCR reads anew with MiXCR; each CDR3 protein has one entry. The sample has 350,000 to 500,000 distinct CDR3 sequences, over 40% seen once. Broader study findings: Newly generated T cells supplied most T-cell counts and diversity one year post-transplant. Where alpha-beta T cells came from about two months after transplant was reportedly several hundred expanded graft clones.

This clonotype showed up just a few times. Its target is not known. Germline V gives CDR1 DFQATT, CDR2 SNEGSKA (reference sequence). Trimming pared 8 bases from V and 4 bases from J, leaving 17 bases between. This CDR3 comprises 13 residues. This TCR came from a girl aged 2-10 years with aplastic anemia, due to receive a stem cell transplant. The sample consisted of PBMCs, taken before TCRalphabeta/CD19-depleted stem cell transplant. The V and J genes are TRBV20-1 and TRBJ2-5; possibly TRBD1 for D (6 bases). The CDR3 DNA follows: TGCAGTTTTAATTCGCTAGGGGGAGAGACCCAGTACTTC. Protein: CSFNSLGGETQYF.